The T cell receptor (beta chain) under discussion was sequenced for a study of CD8+ T cells in alopecia areata. The sequencing template was cDNA reverse transcribed from extracted RNA. Using immunoSEQ multiplex PCR, the repertoire was profiled, and TCRdb retains in-frame clones only, with some absent. The table shows about 97,000 clones, with roughly 41% occurring only once. The sequencing sample was made of CD4+ T cells sorted from blood. This clonotype was sampled from a human donor with alopecia areata.

The CDR3, as DNA: TGTGCCAGCACCCCCGCGGACGGTAGCAATCAGCCCCAGCATTTT. Encoded protein: CASTPADGSNQPQHF. This chain uses TRBV7-9 with TRBJ1-5; D is undetermined. The CDR3 has 15 residues. The germline CDR1 and CDR2 sequences are SEHNR and FQNEAQ (reference sequence). Between the trimmed V and J ends, which lost 7 bases and 0 bases, there was a span of 13 bases.